This record looks at one T cell receptor (beta chain) sequence and its context. Its antigen is undetermined. These data belong to a study of cytomegalovirus exposure and HLA in healthy donors. About the study: In a later analysis, the roughly 120 validation repertoires were reported to have used the same platform as the roughly 670 first-cohort repertoires. Study-wide results and limits: The classifier reportedly diagnosed cytomegalovirus status with high specificity and sensitivity. While the bulk of TCR sequences proved rare, some public TCRs turned up in many donors.

Germline V gene data show CDR1 as MGHRA and CDR2 as YSYEKL. The CDR3 covers 16 residues. V shed 1 base and J 5 bases; nucleotides not matched to a gene: 6. TCRdb's copy holds only in-frame clones and misses some; the assay was immunoSEQ multiplex PCR. The data contain 71,000 or so clones, 85% to 95% of them singletons. It was the approximately 110-subject validation cohort, separate from the approximately 670-subject first cohort, to which the donors belonged. J is TRBJ1-5 and V is TRBV4-1; 9 bases map to TRBD1. The source of this sequence is a young woman in good health and CMV-seronegative. The sample consisted of PBMCs. CDR3: CASSQGITGGYQPQHF. CDR3 DNA sequence: TGCGCCAGCAGCCAAGGGATTACAGGGGGCTATCAGCCCCAGCATTTT.